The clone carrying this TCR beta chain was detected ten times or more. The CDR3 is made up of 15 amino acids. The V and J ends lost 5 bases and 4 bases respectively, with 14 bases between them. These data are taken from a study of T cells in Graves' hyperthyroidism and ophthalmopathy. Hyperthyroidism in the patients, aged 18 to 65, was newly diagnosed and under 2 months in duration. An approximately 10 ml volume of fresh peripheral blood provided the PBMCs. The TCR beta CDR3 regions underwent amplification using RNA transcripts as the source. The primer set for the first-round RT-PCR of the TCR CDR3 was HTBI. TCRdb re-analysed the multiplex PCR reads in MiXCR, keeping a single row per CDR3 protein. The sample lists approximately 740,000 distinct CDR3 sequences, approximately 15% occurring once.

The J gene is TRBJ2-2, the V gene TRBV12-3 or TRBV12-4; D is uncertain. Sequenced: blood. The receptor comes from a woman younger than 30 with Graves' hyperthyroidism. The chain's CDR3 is CASSHGLRSTGELFF. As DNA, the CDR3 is TGTGCCAGCAGTCACGGGTTGCGGAGCACCGGGGAGCTGTTTTTT.